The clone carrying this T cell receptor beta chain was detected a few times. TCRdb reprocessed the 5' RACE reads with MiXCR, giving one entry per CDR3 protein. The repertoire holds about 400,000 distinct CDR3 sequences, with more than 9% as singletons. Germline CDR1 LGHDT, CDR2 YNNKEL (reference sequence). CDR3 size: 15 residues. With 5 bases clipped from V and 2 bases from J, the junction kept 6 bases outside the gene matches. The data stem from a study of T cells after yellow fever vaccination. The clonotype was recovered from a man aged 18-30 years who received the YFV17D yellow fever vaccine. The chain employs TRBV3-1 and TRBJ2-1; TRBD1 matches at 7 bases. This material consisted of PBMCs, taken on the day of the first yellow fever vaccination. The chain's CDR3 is CASSSRDRPYNEQFF. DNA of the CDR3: TGTGCCAGCAGCTCCCGGGACAGACCCTACAATGAGCAGTTCTTC.